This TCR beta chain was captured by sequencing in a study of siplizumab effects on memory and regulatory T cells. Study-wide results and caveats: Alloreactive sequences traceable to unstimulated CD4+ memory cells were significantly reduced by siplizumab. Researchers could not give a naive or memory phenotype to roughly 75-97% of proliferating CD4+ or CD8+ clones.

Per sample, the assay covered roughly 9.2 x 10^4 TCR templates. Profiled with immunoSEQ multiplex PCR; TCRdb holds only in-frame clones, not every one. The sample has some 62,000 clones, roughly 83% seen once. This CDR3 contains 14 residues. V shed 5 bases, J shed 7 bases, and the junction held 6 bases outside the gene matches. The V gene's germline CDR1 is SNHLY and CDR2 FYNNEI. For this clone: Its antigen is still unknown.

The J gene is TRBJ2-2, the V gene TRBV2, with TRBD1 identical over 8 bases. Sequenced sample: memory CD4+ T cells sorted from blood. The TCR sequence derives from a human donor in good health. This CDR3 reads CASSPDRGDGELFF. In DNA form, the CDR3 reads TGTGCCAGCAGTCCCGACAGGGGCGACGGGGAGCTGTTTTTT.